This TCR beta chain is drawn from a study of blood T cells in healthy people across ages (dated by TCRdb to between 2015 and 2016). With regard to the full study: In model experiments, template switching captured roughly one uniquely barcoded TCR beta cDNA molecule for every two T cells. The study measured age-related changes in TCR beta repertoire diversity using deep sequencing normalized with unique cDNA molecular identifiers. The donors were split into four age groups: young (average 16 years), middle-aged (roughly 40), aged (about 56) and long-lived (over 80). To avoid experimental bias, donors of different ages were randomly spread across the sequencing lanes. Using the same blood draw, the study looked at two additional independent replicas of 1 million unique cDNA reads for two donors, one aged 18 to 29 and the other aged 80 or older.

Libraries were built with 5' RACE. The sequencing machine was an Illumina HiSeq 2500. A second 7 to 11 cycle PCR used a sample-barcoded 5' primer and a J-beta primer mix. Each TCR beta cDNA molecule received a unique molecular identifier from a template-switch 5' adaptor carrying 12 random nucleotides. Each sample yielded at least 2.5 million CDR3-containing paired-end reads. The Mint cDNA synthesis kit, primed by a TRBC-specific oligonucleotide, was used to synthesize first-strand cDNA from all RNA. After uracil-DNA glycosylase treatment, a first 18-cycle PCR used universal primers M1SS and BC2_uni_R on all cDNA. Concerning the study's data processing: Each sample was normalized by randomly selecting 1 million high-quality reads, each carrying a distinct molecular identifier. Instead of being binned into consensus sequences, reads that shared molecular identifiers were thrown out. CDR3 identification, clonotype clustering and error correction used MiTCR with a Q25 quality threshold and the strictest error-elimination algorithm. A nonparametric unseen species model with Euler transformation was used to estimate lower-bound total TCR beta diversity. TCRdb reprocessing: public reads trimmed at Q25 with fastp, clones called with MiXCR, in-frame beta chains kept. A single entry per CDR3 protein holds the most common genes and DNA from its merged rows. The V and J calls come from TCRdb's annotation, not from the publication. This sample has 1.5 million to 2 million distinct CDR3 sequences in its table, and approximately 28% of those were observed once. The ten largest clones represent less than 9.5% of the sample.

In its sample, this clonotype was seen a few times. Its antigen specificity is not known. Per-nucleotide qualities are absent, and no much larger clonotype sits a single base away. A distance of 15 bases separates the germline ends of V and J, which lose 3 bases and 2 bases respectively. The germline V gene yields MRHNA for CDR1 and SNTAGT for CDR2. From cysteine to phenylalanine, the CDR3 is 16 amino acids long. CDR3 DNA only is kept here, 48 bases in frame from base 1. Donors were roughly 40 systemically healthy Caucasian individuals from Russia aged about 6 to 100 years. Each donor gave around 9.8 milliliters of peripheral blood, collected into EDTA-treated Vacutainer tubes. Ficoll-Paque density-gradient centrifugation was used to isolate PBMCs, with at least 6.5 million per sample. Total RNA was extracted from PBMCs with Trizol reagent, with at least 6 micrograms obtained per sample. For every donor, an aliquot of PBMCs went through flow cytometry to measure the percentages of naive CD45RAhigh/CD27high T cells.

What the work shows at the level of the full study, not this receptor alone: Bulk unsorted PBMC profiling prevented conclusive comparison of naive and antigen-experienced compartments. Observed TCR beta diversity per million T cells fell roughly linearly with age, and a significant reduction was already apparent by age approximately 40. The long-lived group showed more naive CD4+ T cells, fewer expanded clones and increased TCR diversity than the aged group, suggesting age selection. Total diversity estimates from one million sequenced T cells were considered lower bounds and underestimates. The CMV infection status of donors was not known, potentially confounding age-related changes in expanded clonotypes. A strong correlation was found between observed TCR beta diversity and the percentage of naive T cells measured by flow cytometry.

The specimen sequenced was blood. Recombination linked TRBV6-4 to TRBJ2-3; a confident D gene designation cannot be given. The sequence derives from a woman in her 30s in good health. The bases are TGTGCCAGCAGTGATAGGCGGTCGTCCCTCACAGATACGCAGTATTTT. It translates as CASSDRRSSLTDTQYF.